The clone carrying this T cell receptor (beta chain) was picked up many times. The antigen remains undetermined. The sample comes from a study of T cells after yellow fever vaccination. V gave up 10 bases and J gave up 0 bases, with 16 bases separating them. Germline values: CDR1 MNHNS, CDR2 SASEGT. The CDR3 extends over 14 amino acids. Whole-study findings and limits: The secondary response was weaker, and its peak arrived faster, on day 5 versus 15. Clones that expanded after primary vaccination mostly reappeared after the booster (roughly 96% CD4, approximately 85% CD8).

The TCR cDNA carried a universal primer site and UMIs from 5'RACE template switching. One entry per CDR3 protein, called by TCRdb with MiXCR from the 5' RACE reads. Of 250,000 to 350,000 distinct CDR3 sequences detected, 3.5% to 4.5% appear once; the ten largest clones hold just under 20%. The input for sequencing was PBMCs, taken 15 days after the yellow fever booster vaccination. The sequence derives from a man younger than 35 who received the YFV17D yellow fever vaccine. V usage is TRBV6-1 and J usage is TRBJ2-7, with a tentative D call TRBD2 (5 bases). The chain's CDR3 is CAITWGAFSYEQYF. CDR3 nucleotides: TGTGCCATCACCTGGGGAGCCTTCTCCTACGAGCAGTACTTC.